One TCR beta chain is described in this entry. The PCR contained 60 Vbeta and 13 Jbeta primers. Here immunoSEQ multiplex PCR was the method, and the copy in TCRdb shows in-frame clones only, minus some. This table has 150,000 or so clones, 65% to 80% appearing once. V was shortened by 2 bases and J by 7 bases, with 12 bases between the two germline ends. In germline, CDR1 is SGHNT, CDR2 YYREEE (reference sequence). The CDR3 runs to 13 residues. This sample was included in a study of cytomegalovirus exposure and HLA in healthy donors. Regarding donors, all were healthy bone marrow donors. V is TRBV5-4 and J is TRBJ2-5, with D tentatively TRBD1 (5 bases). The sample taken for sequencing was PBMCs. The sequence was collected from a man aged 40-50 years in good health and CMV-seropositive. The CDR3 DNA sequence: TGTGCCAGCAGCTTTGAACCCCAGGGGACCCAGTACTTC. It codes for CASSFEPQGTQYF.